This entry describes one TCR beta chain. Its binding antigen is unknown. Qualities for individual bases were not recorded, and no much larger clone is one base off. The data originate from a study of cytomegalovirus exposure and HLA in healthy donors (dated by TCRdb to the late 2010s). Regarding the study in general: An earlier analysis of roughly 500 of the donors reported about 300 Gb of sequence data and 95 million to 120 million unique TCR beta sequences obtained from roughly 170 million T cells. Around 330 gigabases of sequencing data and roughly 80 million unique TCR sequences made up an early release that covered approximately 700 HLA-typed donors. Of the roughly 430 genotyped donors, approximately 83% fell in the genetic ancestry cluster associated with self-reported Caucasian donors. The study aimed to test whether cataloging public T cell receptors could reveal signatures of past pathogen exposure. The study profiled the T cell repertoires of around 700 subjects by immunosequencing and related them to cytomegalovirus serostatus. In addition to the first cohort of 666 subjects, a separate validation cohort of 130 or so different subjects was used. High-throughput TCR immunosequencing, statistical association of individual TCRs with disease status, and machine learning were combined to predict cytomegalovirus infection status. A later analysis re-examined previously published TCR beta repertoires from 500 to 700 donors and added high-resolution HLA genotyping to investigate patterns of TCR occurrence. Rather than drawing on any new phenotypic data, the later analysis identified candidate immune exposures from TCR beta sequences and the way those sequences occurred across donors. In an earlier analysis of 550 to 700 of the donors, high-throughput TCR beta sequencing was used to judge whether each TCR beta V gene segment behaved as functional or pseudogenic. Alongside the repertoire data, information on donor age, sex, ethnicity and CMV serostatus was compiled. A later genetic analysis took genome-wide SNP genotypes for about 55% of the roughly 700 donors and used that subset as a discovery cohort. Every discovery cohort repertoire had been produced on one sequencing platform. Class I and class II HLA loci were covered by the typing at four-digit resolution. The number of donors typed differed by locus, with about 629-630 for A, B, C, DRB1 and DQB1, roughly 520 for DQA1, 600 to 610 for DPA1, and over 400 for DPB1. Roughly 5 DR-DQ haplotypes were handled as single units for association and clustering because linkage in the cohort was strong. Among some 400 genotyped donors of the cohort, an average of around 240,000 unique TCR beta nucleotide sequences was sequenced per donor, of which about 18% were non-productive.

Libraries were made using the immunoSEQ multiplex PCR assay. For the multiplex PCR, a mixture combining 60 forward primers for TCR Vbeta segments and 13 reverse primers for TCR Jbeta segments was used. A multiplex PCR assay on genomic DNA amplified the CDR3 region of rearranged TCR beta genes. The amplified TCR beta libraries were sequenced on the Illumina HiSeq System as 87-base-pair reads. Processing in the source paper ran as follows. A later analysis counted about 82 million unique TCR beta chains across the 670 or so repertoires, and roughly 10 million of these chains were shared by at least two donors. To remove PCR and sequencing errors, raw reads were error-corrected and collapsed into unique sequences using a nearest-neighbor algorithm that merged closely related sequences. CDR3 sequences were aligned to IMGT reference sequences to assign V, D and J gene segments. For a sequence to be retained, a match of at least six nucleotides was required to both a V gene segment and a J gene segment. A rearrangement was called productive if the CDR3 had no stop codons and remained in frame with V and J, and every other rearrangement was called non-productive. Following IMGT convention, CDR3 was defined as the stretch from the second conserved V-encoded cysteine up to the conserved J-encoded phenylalanine. Sequences without an unambiguous match to a single V gene segment were excluded from the earlier analysis of about 600 of the donors. An earlier analysis of fewer than 750 of the donors called V segments functional above 56.7% productive rearrangements and segregating when the between-donor standard deviation exceeded 5%. A statistical classification framework was built for diagnosing cytomegalovirus status from the catalog of TCR beta chain sequences. V and J gene assignment, in a later analysis, came from comparing TCR nucleotide sequences with IMGT/GENE-DB human TR gene sequences. A later analysis assigned CDR3 sequences and most-parsimonious VDJ recombination scenarios with the TCRdist pipeline. A later analysis defined each TCR beta chain by its CDR3 amino acid sequence plus V-gene family, and excluded reads lacking a unique V-gene family. To address suspected cross-contamination and a sequencing artifact, a later analysis removed around 590 highly shared, low-generation-probability nucleotide sequences. For each public chain, a later analysis derived a clonal expansion index from normalized ranks of inferred template counts within each repertoire. In a later analysis, generation probabilities were computed with a VDJ recombination model fitted to out-of-frame rearrangements, and the resulting probabilities were checked against IGoR. Hypergeometric tests were used in a later analysis to score TCR-TCR, TCR-HLA and TCR-CMV co-occurrence, with a repertoire-size bias correction applied to the TCR pairs. In a later analysis, false discovery rates were estimated by permuting HLA or CMV assignments 20 times. In a later analysis, co-occurring TCRs were grouped with DBSCAN, and TCRdist sequence similarity was added when clustering was performed within HLA-allele-positive subsets. Repertoires with fewer than 30,000 or more than 120,000 public chains were left out of co-occurrence clustering, as were a handful of repertoires with anomalous nucleotide sharing. TCRdb provides this immuneACCESS table in a form limited to in-frame rearrangements. Some clones are lacking; in checked studies, under half of them reflect an unresolved V gene, and why the rest are absent is not known. The D gene and trimming were derived from the DNA, and the V and J assignments and clone size from that table. This sample comprises 150,000 to 200,000 clones, 12% of them detected only once. The ten largest make up approximately 8.3% of the sample.

The investigation overall reported the following: Because HLA typing was unavailable for some donors at each locus, only the typed subset was used in association tests. At a false discovery rate of 0.05, a later analysis linked about 16,000 TCR beta sequences to specific HLA alleles. Immune exposure information for the cohort was limited to CMV serostatus. In this cohort, only TCR beta chains were sequenced, and detectable features were limited by the absence of alpha or paired-chain data. Cytomegalovirus status was reported to be diagnosed by the classifier with high specificity and sensitivity in both the original and validation cohorts. In a later analysis, most CMV-associated TCR beta chains were found to appear HLA-restricted, with HLA associations seemingly driven largely by CMV exposure. Several of the top co-occurrence clusters appeared to be linked to parvovirus B19, influenza, CMV and Epstein-Barr virus, according to a later analysis. Sequencing depth was assumed to be roughly uniform across donors in the presence/absence analyses, though that assumption may not hold. A further reported finding was that TCR beta sequences accurately predicted the HLA-A and HLA-B alleles for most subjects in the first cohort. The study gave a list of about 160 TCR beta chains associated with cytomegalovirus. A later analysis found that HLA-associated TCR beta chains were more clonally expanded and had lower generation probabilities than equally common non-associated chains. Most TCR sequences were observed very rarely across donors, whereas some public TCRs were present in many individuals. A later analysis found that TCR association rates varied across HLA loci, with DRB1 alleles showing the most associated TCRs and HLA-C alleles the fewest. A cluster of highly shared sequence variants was judged likely to represent a technical artifact of the sequencing pipeline. A few of the identified cytomegalovirus-associated TCR beta chains were confirmed in vitro to be specific for cytomegalovirus antigens. Because counts were too low, 15 or so rarely observed V segments, including chromosome 9 orphons, were excluded from the earlier analysis of 587 of the donors. The authors suggested that the approach could potentially be generalized to other disease states and immunological phenotypes. Compared with the 666-donor mean, donors in an Asian-associated ancestry cluster had fewer N-insertions in productive TCRs, according to a later genetic analysis. When HLA alleles, especially DR and DQ, strongly co-occurred, attributing TCR associations to individual alleles was difficult. A later genetic analysis associated a missense DCLRE1C variant with V-gene and J-gene trimming of TCR beta chains, and an independent cohort replicated the association. An earlier analysis of 587 of the donors showed that most TCR beta V segments appeared in productive rearrangements either about 90% or about 30% of the time, which broadly matched IMGT annotations. The 87-base-pair reads could not distinguish some IMGT-functional V segments, including TRBV6-2 and TRBV6-3, so those segments were excluded. Correlated functional status among segregating V segments might reflect linkage disequilibrium, but an unknown experimental factor could not be ruled out.

In total, roughly 670 healthy bone marrow donors made up the cohort. At the time of sampling, every cohort member was nominally healthy, though immune exposures that went unrecorded were likely present. The donor was CMV seropositive and was included in the group of about 290 seropositive cohort members. Every donor gave a peripheral blood sample, and the peripheral blood mononuclear cells from that sample were used for TCR beta sequencing. The Qiagen DNeasy Blood Extraction Kit was used to extract genomic DNA from the blood cell samples. V loses 6 bases, J loses 4 bases, and the germline ends lie 15 bases apart. CDR1 SNHLY and CDR2 FYNNEI are derived from the germline V gene. The CDR3 numbers 14 residues from cysteine through phenylalanine. Only the CDR3 DNA is retained, 42 bases long and in frame from the first base.

Material: PBMCs. This TCR was sampled from a man aged 50-60 years in good health and CMV-seropositive. This sequence uses TRBV2 and TRBJ2-5; confidence is insufficient to name the D gene. The DNA is as follows: TGTGCCAGCAGGGAACCAGGATTTGCAGAGACCCAGTACTTC. This translates into CASREPGFAETQYF.